These 30 T cell receptor beta chains originate from one sample sequenced in a study of blood T cell repertoires in COVID-19. Repertoires were generated with immunoSEQ multiplex PCR, while TCRdb's copy carries only in-frame clones and drops some. The sample lists around 180,000 clones; about 87% were seen once. Sequencing was carried out using peripheral blood. These receptor sequences come from a man in his forties or fifties with active or convalescent COVID-19.

This sequence joins TRBV7-2 and TRBJ2-4; 9 nucleotides align to TRBD1. With 5 bases clipped from V and 3 bases from J, the junction kept 5 bases outside the gene matches. This CDR3 is built from 15 residues. The germline V gene encodes CDR1 SGHTA and CDR2 FQGNSA. CDR3 sequence (DNA): TGTGCCAGCAGCGGCCCGGGACAGGGCAAAAACATTCAGTACTTC. Translation: CASSGPGQGKNIQYF.

The rearrangement links TRBV4-3 to TRBJ1-6, with D uncertain. V lost 0 bases, J lost 8 bases, and 11 bases lay in between. This CDR3 comprises 15 residues. The V gene's germline CDR1 is LGHNA and CDR2 YSLEER. The CDR3 is CASSQDPGSDSPLHF. DNA for the CDR3: TGCGCCAGCAGCCAAGATCCGGGGTCGGATTCACCCCTCCACTTT.

DNA of the CDR3: TGTGCCAGCAGCCACCGGGAGCCTGGAAACACCATATATTTT. Protein sequence: CASSHREPGNTIYF. The rearrangement links TRBV7-8 to TRBJ1-3, with D unresolved. The CDR3 has 14 amino acids. The V end lost 5 bases, the J end lost 2 bases, and 10 bases lay between the germline ends. The germline CDR1 and CDR2 sequences are SGHVS and FQNEAQ.

V and J are TRBV6-2 or TRBV6-3 and TRBJ2-5; 7 positions agree with TRBD2. V lost 0 bases, J lost 1 base, and 2 bases stayed unmatched. CDR1 is MNHEY and CDR2 is SVGEGT in the germline V gene. This CDR3 spans 15 amino acids. For the CDR3, the DNA is TGTGCCAGCAGTTACTCGGGCGGGGGCCAAGAGACCCAGTACTTC. It specifies CASSYSGGGQETQYF.

The rearrangement links TRBV6-6 to TRBJ1-2; 7 bases are shared with TRBD1. Germline CDR1 and CDR2: MNHNY and SVGAGI (reference sequence). The CDR3 extends over 13 amino acids. With V trimmed by 6 bases and J by 4 bases, 5 bases remained unmatched. The CDR3 sequence: CASSRGQSYGYTF. The DNA for the CDR3 is TGTGCCAGCAGCCGGGGACAGAGCTATGGCTACACCTTC.

The gene calls are TRBV10-1 and TRBJ1-1, with a possible D match to TRBD1 (6 bases). Germline V gene data show CDR1 as WNHNN and CDR2 as SYGVQD (reference sequence). V was shortened by 3 bases and J by 5 bases, with 13 bases between the two germline ends. This CDR3 has 14 amino acids. CDR3 in DNA: TGCGCCAGCAGTGACGGGGTAACAGGGACTGAAGCTTTCTTT. This translates into CASSDGVTGTEAFF.

The gene calls are TRBV19 and TRBJ2-3; D gene unclear. The ends were cut back, 3 bases at V and 5 bases at J, with 12 bases in the middle. CDR1 is LNHDA, CDR2 SQIVND, per germline (reference sequence). This CDR3 is built from 14 residues. The CDR3 here is CASSIGSSVDTQYF. The CDR3 DNA reads TGTGCCAGTAGTATCGGGTCGTCGGTAGATACGCAGTATTTT.

CDR3 nucleotides: TGTGCCTGGACGCGGGCAGGGGGCTATGGCTACACCTTC. Its translation is CAWTRAGGYGYTF. This sequence joins TRBV30 and TRBJ1-2; 7 nucleotides align to TRBD1. The CDR3 length is 13 residues. After removal of 4 bases from V and 4 bases from J, the junction contained 6 bases not matched to a gene. CDR1 and CDR2 from the germline V gene are GTSNPN and SVGIG (reference sequence).

V gene TRBV14 combines with J gene TRBJ2-2, with D possibly matching TRBD1 (6 bases). The CDR3 has 15 amino acids. CDR1 and CDR2 (germline): SGHDN, FVKESK. The germline V and J ends were trimmed by 6 bases and 0 bases, with 11 bases remaining between them. Written as DNA, the CDR3 is TGTGCCAGCAGTCTCAGGGGTACGAACACCGGGGAGCTGTTTTTT. Protein sequence: CASSLRGTNTGELFF.

The chain uses TRBV4-2 and TRBJ1-5; unclear D gene. The CDR3 contains 14 residues. V lost 4 bases, J lost 9 bases, and 16 bases lay in between. In germline, CDR1 is LGHNA, CDR2 YNFKEQ. The CDR3 here is CASSLATRGGPQHF. CDR3 coding DNA: TGTGCCAGCAGCCTTGCGACGCGGGGAGGGCCCCAGCATTTT.

The chain is built from TRBV7-6 and TRBJ1-1; no clear D gene. Trimming left V 5 bases short and J 5 bases short, with 15 bases between. CDR1 is SGHVS and CDR2 is FNYEAQ in the germline V gene. The CDR3 has 14 residues. The CDR3 loop is CASSPRLEATEAFF. CDR3 in DNA: TGTGCCAGCAGCCCTCGCCTCGAGGCGACTGAAGCTTTCTTT. Based on the CDR3 plus reference TRBV7-6 and TRBJ1-1, the full variable domain is GAGVSQSPRYKVTKRGQDVALRCDPISGHVSLYWYRQALGQGPEFLTYFNYEAQQDKSGLPNDRFSAERPEGSISTLTIQRTEQRDSAMYRCASSPRLEATEAFFGQGTRLTVV.

The rearrangement joins TRBV27 to TRBJ2-1; TRBD1 aligns across 7 bases. The CDR3 loop spans 16 amino acids. With V trimmed by 5 bases and J by 0 bases, 7 bases remained unmatched. Germline-derived CDR1 and CDR2 are MNHEY and SMNVEV (reference sequence). In DNA, the CDR3 is TGTGCCAGCAGTCCTCTAACAGGGGTCTCCTACAATGAGCAGTTCTTC. It encodes CASSPLTGVSYNEQFF.

This chain joins TRBV27 and TRBJ1-5; 7 bases line up with TRBD1. Germline V gives CDR1 MNHEY, CDR2 SMNVEV (reference sequence). The V gene end was trimmed by 3 bases and the J gene end by 2 bases; junction bases not matched to a gene: 4. The CDR3 sequence is 15 residues long. The CDR3 coding sequence is TGTGCCAGCAGTTTCAGGGGGGATGGCAATCAGCCCCAGCATTTT. This sequence encodes CASSFRGDGNQPQHF.

The chain employs TRBV13 and TRBJ2-5; TRBD2 matches at 9 bases. The germline CDR1 and CDR2 sequences are PRHDT and FYEKMQ (reference sequence). After removal of 4 bases from V and 1 base from J, the junction contained 4 bases not matched to a gene. This CDR3 spans 15 amino acids. This CDR3 reads CASSSSSGAQETQYF. CDR3 DNA sequence: TGTGCCAGCAGCTCCTCTAGCGGGGCCCAAGAGACCCAGTACTTC.

This sequence joins TRBV19 and TRBJ2-1, with 9 bases matching TRBD2. The CDR3 spans 13 residues. V was pared by 3 bases and J by 10 bases, with 4 bases of the junction left unmatched. Germline CDR1 and CDR2: LNHDA and SQIVND (reference sequence). CDR3 amino acids: CASSIGRGGEQFF. In nucleotides, the CDR3 is TGTGCCAGTAGTATTGGGCGGGGGGGCGAGCAGTTCTTC.

The rearrangement uses TRBV15 and TRBJ1-3; tentatively, D is TRBD1 (6 bases). Trimming stripped 3 bases from V and 4 bases from J, with 13 bases between. This CDR3 contains 15 residues. Germline-derived CDR1 and CDR2 are LNHNV and YYDKDF (reference sequence). CDR3 nucleotides: TGTGCCACCAGCAGGGGTCCGGGGGGCGGAAACACCATATATTTT. This translates into CATSRGPGGGNTIYF.

The chain couples TRBV6-5 to TRBJ1-1, with D possibly matching TRBD1 (6 bases). V shed 6 bases and J shed 5 bases, with 10 bases lying between them. Germline V gene sequence: CDR1 MNHEY, CDR2 SVGAGI. The CDR3 has 12 residues. The CDR3 here is CASRAGDTEAFF. The CDR3, as DNA: TGTGCCAGCAGAGCAGGGGATACTGAAGCTTTCTTT.

V is TRBV6-5 and J is TRBJ1-1, with a tentative D call TRBD1 (5 bases). The CDR3 covers 15 residues. Trimming pared 6 bases from V and 1 base from J, leaving 15 bases between. Germline lookup yields CDR1 MNHEY and CDR2 SVGAGI. The CDR3 region has the DNA TGTGCCAGCAGATCCCTGGGCGGGGCGAACACTGAAGCTTTCTTT. It translates to CASRSLGGANTEAFF.

V gene TRBV5-1 combines with J gene TRBJ1-4, with TRBD1 matching 7 bases. This CDR3 has 14 amino acids. J lost 8 bases, V lost 6 bases, and 10 bases had no gene match. The germline V gene encodes CDR1 SGHRS and CDR2 YFSETQ. CDR3 sequence: CASTLGDSREKLFF. Written as DNA, the CDR3 is TGCGCCAGCACCCTGGGGGACAGTCGGGAAAAACTGTTTTTT.

This chain links TRBV4-1 with TRBJ1-5; TRBD1 is a possible D gene (5 bases). Germline CDR1 MGHRA, CDR2 YSYEKL. This CDR3 has 15 amino acids. V was cut by 3 bases and J by 7 bases, with 16 bases left in between. CDR3 protein: CASSQVARVGQPQHF. For the CDR3, the DNA is TGCGCCAGCAGCCAGGTTGCCAGGGTTGGCCAGCCCCAGCATTTT.

The rearrangement links TRBV30 to TRBJ2-3; D unclear. Germline V gene lookup returns CDR1 GTSNPN and CDR2 SVGIG (reference sequence). V lost 1 base and J lost 6, with 5 bases in between. The CDR3 has 11 residues. The CDR3 DNA is TGTGCCTGGAGTGCCCGGGATACGCAGTATTTT. Its protein product is CAWSARDTQYF. Drawing the rest from reference TRBV30 and TRBJ2-3, the complete variable domain is SQTIHQWPATLVQPVGSPLSLECTVEGTSNPNLYWYRQAAGRGLQLLFYSVGIGQISSEVPQNLSASRPQDRQFILSSKKLLLSDSGFYLCAWSARDTQYFGPGTRLTVL.

The chain uses TRBV7-9 and TRBJ1-2, with D unresolved. V lost 1 base, J lost 8 bases, and 14 bases lay in between. The CDR3 has 14 residues. From germline, CDR1 is SEHNR and CDR2 FQNEAQ (reference sequence). The CDR3: CASSLGRPPRGYTF. CDR3 DNA sequence: TGTGCCAGCAGCTTAGGACGGCCTCCTAGGGGCTACACCTTC.

The V and J genes are TRBV9 and TRBJ2-2, with D unclear. V gave up 4 bases and J gave up 2 bases, with 3 bases separating them. This CDR3 spans 12 amino acids. Germline V CDR1 and CDR2: SGDLS, YYNGEE. CDR3 amino acids: CASSSNTGELFF. The CDR3 coding sequence is TGTGCCAGCAGCTCTAACACCGGGGAGCTGTTTTTT.

V and J are TRBV6-5 and TRBJ2-3; possibly TRBD1 for D (7 bases). The CDR3 runs 14 residues. In germline, CDR1 is MNHEY, CDR2 SVGAGI. V was trimmed by 3 bases and J by 6 bases, leaving 13 bases between them. This CDR3 reads CASSYGGGRDTQYF. The CDR3 DNA sequence: TGTGCCAGCAGTTATGGAGGGGGCCGGGATACGCAGTATTTT.

Concerning this clone itself: This CDR3 is also generated by other DNA sequences in the sample. The chain combines TRBV5-1 with TRBJ1-3; 10 bases are shared with TRBD1. The ends lost 4 bases at V and 4 bases at J; junction bases unmatched: 2. This CDR3 is built from 14 residues. Germline CDR1 SGHRS, CDR2 YFSETQ. CDR3 DNA: TGCGCCAGCAGCCCGGGACAGGGGGGAAACACCATATATTTT. Its translation: CASSPGQGGNTIYF.

This chain joins TRBV4-2 and TRBJ1-1, with TRBD1 matching over 7 bases. V trimming: 4 bases; J trimming: 1 base; junction bases outside the gene matches: 9. Germline-derived CDR1 and CDR2 are LGHNA and YNFKEQ. This CDR3 region has 16 residues. In DNA, the CDR3 is TGTGCCAGCAGCCGCACCGGGACAGCCTCGAACACTGAAGCTTTCTTT. It specifies CASSRTGTASNTEAFF.

The V call is TRBV6-6, the J call TRBJ2-7; TRBD2 matches 10 bases. V was pared by 2 bases and J by 5 bases, with 6 bases of the junction left unmatched. CDR1 and CDR2 (germline): MNHNY, SVGAGI (reference sequence). The CDR3 loop spans 15 amino acids. The CDR3 loop reads CASSYPGTSDHEQYF. The DNA of the CDR3 is TGTGCCAGCAGTTACCCCGGGACTAGCGACCACGAGCAGTACTTC.

V and J are TRBV18 and TRBJ1-1, with TRBD1 as a possible D gene (6 bases). V was pared by 6 bases and J by 8 bases, with 16 bases between. Germline-derived CDR1 and CDR2 are KGHSH and LQKENI. The CDR3 loop spans 13 amino acids. CDR3 in amino acids: CASSKQRDREAFF. The CDR3 nucleotides are TGTGCCAGCTCGAAACAGAGAGACAGGGAAGCTTTCTTT.

J is TRBJ2-3 and V is TRBV4-2; the D gene is possibly TRBD2 (5 bases). Germline lookup yields CDR1 LGHNA and CDR2 YNFKEQ. V was trimmed by 2 bases and J by 6 bases, leaving 9 bases between them. The CDR3 length is 13 residues. CDR3 in amino acids: CASSQPAGDTQYF. The CDR3 DNA reads TGTGCCAGCAGCCAACCTGCGGGCGATACGCAGTATTTT.

The chain carries TRBV10-1 and TRBJ2-1, with D maybe TRBD1 (7 bases). Per the germline V gene, CDR1 is WNHNN and CDR2 is SYGVQD (reference sequence). The CDR3 has 21 amino acids. V was shortened by 0 bases and J by 8 bases, with 32 bases between the two germline ends. The CDR3 protein is CASSESELTLKGAGGVDEQFF. CDR3 coding DNA: TGCGCCAGCAGTGAGTCCGAACTTACCCTAAAGGGGGCCGGGGGCGTCGATGAGCAGTTCTTC.